These 23 T cell receptor beta chains originate from one sample sequenced in a study of T cells in women clearing cervical HPV infection. Profiled with immunoSEQ multiplex PCR; TCRdb holds only in-frame clones, not every one. The sample holds tens of thousands of clones. The specimen was blood buffy coat. The source is a woman between 18 and 69 years old with a cervical HPV16 infection that either progressed to CIN3+ or cleared (not recorded which).

Of note for this clone: The read terminates 3 residues before the CDR3 end, so the remaining end is supplied by the germline J gene. The rearrangement uses TRBV11-3 and TRBJ2-3; D is possibly TRBD2 (5 bases). Trimming pared 4 bases from V and 2 bases from J, leaving 10 bases between. The V gene's germline CDR1 is SGHNT and CDR2 YENEEA. The CDR3 contains 14 residues. The CDR3 sequence is CASSSRTYTDTQYF. CDR3 DNA, as far as it was read: TGTGCCAGCAGCTCCCGGACTTACACAGATACG.

As concerns this clone: Read sequence stops 3 residues before the CDR3 end, and the germline J gene provides the missing end. The rearrangement uses TRBV2 and TRBJ1-2; D unclear. This CDR3 spans 14 amino acids. The V gene lost 5 bases and the J gene lost 0 bases, with 10 bases spanning the gap. Germline V gene sequence: CDR1 SNHLY, CDR2 FYNNEI. The part of the CDR3 DNA that was read is TGTGCCAGCAGTACCTCGGGTCCTAACTATGGC. This sequence encodes CASSTSGPNYG. The whole CDR3 protein is CASSTSGPNYGYTF.

Comment on this clone: With the read ending 3 residues before the CDR3 end, the germline J gene is used to fill in that end. The chain links TRBV19 to TRBJ1-4, with D tentatively TRBD1 (5 bases). Germline lookup yields CDR1 LNHDA and CDR2 SQIVND (reference sequence). The CDR3 has 14 residues. The covered CDR3 bases are TGTGCCAGTAGTGCGGTATCTGGGGCCAACGTA. Residues: CASSAVSGANV. The whole CDR3 region reads CASSAVSGANVLFF.

To note about this clone: The missing CDR3 end, 3 residues past where the read stops, is filled in from the germline J gene. V is TRBV20-1 and J is TRBJ2-1; 15 bases fit TRBD2. The CDR3 covers 18 residues. CDR1 is DFQATT, CDR2 SNEGSKA, per germline (reference sequence). V dropped 6 bases and J dropped 0; count of bases not matched to a gene: 9. CDR3 DNA, as far as it was read: TGCAGTGCCAGGCCGGGACTAGCGGGGGGCCTCTCCTACAATGAG. It encodes CSARPGLAGGLSYNE. The complete CDR3 sequence is CSARPGLAGGLSYNEQFF.

As regards this clone: The CDR3 goes on 3 residues after the read ends, and that part is filled in from the germline J gene. The rearrangement joins TRBV20-1 to TRBJ2-2; D perhaps matches TRBD1 (5 bases). The germline CDR1 and CDR2 sequences are DFQATT and SNEGSKA (reference sequence). V shed 3 bases and J shed 6 bases, with 20 bases lying between them. The CDR3 contains 16 residues. This CDR3 reads CSARPQFRDGAGELFF. The CDR3 bases that were read are TGCAGTGCTAGGCCACAATTCAGGGATGGTGCCGGGGAG.

A note on this clone: Read coverage stops 3 residues before the CDR3 terminus; the germline J gene supplies the remainder. V is TRBV20-1 and J is TRBJ1-2; 8 bases agree with TRBD1. Per the germline V gene, CDR1 is DFQATT and CDR2 is SNEGSKA (reference sequence). This CDR3 spans 13 amino acids. The CDR3 region is CSASRDRGLGYTF. CDR3 DNA, as far as it was read: TGCAGTGCTAGCCGTGACAGGGGATTAGGC.

Details on this clone: The CDR3 end falls 3 residues outside the read, so it is completed with the germline J gene. V is TRBV7-2 and J is TRBJ2-7; possible D gene TRBD2, 7 bases. The CDR3 covers 14 residues. V lost 4 bases, J lost 2 bases, and 12 bases lay in between. CDR1 and CDR2 (germline): SGHTA, FQGNSA. The CDR3 DNA, read in part, is TGTGCCAGCAGCTGGAGGGGGGGCCCCTACGAG. This sequence encodes CASSWRGGPYE. The whole CDR3 reads CASSWRGGPYEQYF.

As to this clone: From the germline J gene comes the end of the CDR3, since the read stops 3 residues before it. The rearrangement uses TRBV20-1 and TRBJ1-2; 11 nucleotides match TRBD1. The CDR3 is 14 residues long. Germline V gives CDR1 DFQATT, CDR2 SNEGSKA (reference sequence). With 4 bases clipped from V and 7 bases from J, the junction kept 8 bases outside the gene matches. CDR3 in amino acids: CSAKTGTGGFGYTF. The DNA read from the CDR3 is TGCAGTGCTAAGACCGGGACAGGGGGTTTTGGC.

On this clone itself: Read sequence stops 3 residues before the CDR3 end, and the germline J gene provides the missing end. The chain recombines TRBV20-1 with TRBJ1-3, with 8 bases fitting TRBD1. There are 16 residues in the CDR3. Trimming removed 5 bases from V and 0 bases from J; junction bases left unmatched: 9. CDR1 and CDR2 (germline): DFQATT, SNEGSKA (reference sequence). This chain's CDR3 is CSAPRTGSPSGNTIYF. CDR3 DNA, as far as it was read: TGCAGTGCTCCCAGGACAGGGTCCCCCTCTGGAAACACC.

Comment on this clone: The read gets to within 3 residues of the CDR3 end, and the germline J gene fills in the rest. The rearrangement joins TRBV29-1 to TRBJ2-7, with 8 bases identical to TRBD1. Germline-derived CDR1 and CDR2 are SQVTM and ANQGSEA. CDR3 size: 15 residues. V shed 7 bases and J 0 bases; nucleotides not matched to a gene: 11. The CDR3 reads CSALGGDRSSYEQYF. The part of the CDR3 DNA that was read is TGCAGCGCTTTAGGTGGGGACAGGAGCTCCTACGAG.

About this clone: The read stops 3 residues short of the end of the CDR3; the missing end is completed from the germline J gene. V usage is TRBV6-2 or TRBV6-3 and J usage is TRBJ1-2, with 7 bases that match TRBD1. The V gene's germline CDR1 is MNHEY and CDR2 SVGEGT. The CDR3 extends over 12 amino acids. Trimming took 6 bases from V and 2 from J; bases not matched to a gene: 0. The CDR3 here is CASRTGNYGYTF. The CDR3 DNA, read in part, is TGTGCCAGCAGGACAGGGAACTATGGC.

In regard to this clone: Read data end 3 residues before the CDR3 end; the end is taken from the germline J gene. The gene calls are TRBV5-1 and TRBJ1-2; TRBD1 agrees at 10 bases. The CDR3 contains 17 residues. V was pared by 2 bases and J by 7 bases, with 14 bases of the junction left unmatched. The germline V gene has CDR1 SGHRS and CDR2 YFSETQ. CDR3 DNA (partial): TGCGCCAGCAGCTTCACCCAATTTAGACAGGGGGCTGGTGGC. Translating gives CASSFTQFRQGAGG. The full CDR3 protein reads CASSFTQFRQGAGGYTF.

As concerns this clone: The CDR3 end falls 3 residues outside the read, so it is completed with the germline J gene. The rearrangement joins TRBV30 to TRBJ2-3; maybe TRBD1 (5 bases). The CDR3 loop spans 13 amino acids. Germline V gene sequence: CDR1 GTSNPN, CDR2 SVGIG (reference sequence). V gave up 4 bases and J gave up 6 bases, with 14 bases separating them. The chain's CDR3 is CAWTPGLMDTQYF. CDR3 bases read: TGTGCCTGGACGCCAGGGTTAATGGATACG.

Concerning this clone itself: From the germline J gene comes the end of the CDR3, since the read stops 3 residues before it. The chain carries TRBV20-1 and TRBJ2-1, with D tentatively TRBD1 (6 bases). The CDR3 is made up of 14 amino acids. The V end lost 3 bases, the J end lost 5 bases, and 14 bases lay between the germline ends. Germline V CDR1 and CDR2: DFQATT, SNEGSKA (reference sequence). The CDR3 here is CSASPGTTDNEQFF. Partial CDR3 DNA: TGCAGTGCTAGCCCCGGGACAACAGACAATGAG.

To note about this clone: The read falls 3 residues short of the CDR3 end, and the missing part is taken from the germline J gene. The chain carries TRBV7-3 and TRBJ2-3; TRBD2 aligns across 11 bases. The length of the CDR3 is 16 residues. Germline lookup yields CDR1 SGHTA and CDR2 FQGTGA. The J segment lost 3 bases and the V segment lost 5 bases, leaving 7 bases of the junction unmatched. CDR3: CASSPYSGGATDTQYF. The sequenced CDR3 bases are TGTGCCAGCAGCCCCTATAGCGGGGGGGCAACAGATACG.

With respect to this clone: The DNA ends 3 residues before the CDR3 does, and the rest of the CDR3 is filled in from the germline J gene. The rearrangement uses TRBV5-1 and TRBJ2-5, with 7 nucleotides matching TRBD1. CDR3 size: 15 residues. Germline values: CDR1 SGHRS, CDR2 YFSETQ. The ends lost 4 bases at V and 7 bases at J; junction bases unmatched: 13. The CDR3 is CASSRLGQAEGTQYF. CDR3 bases read: TGCGCCAGCAGCCGACTCGGACAGGCTGAGGGGACC.

Note on this clone: The CDR3 extends 3 residues past the end of the read, so its final part is completed from the germline J gene. The chain couples TRBV20-1 to TRBJ1-5, with 9 nucleotides matching TRBD1. CDR1 is DFQATT and CDR2 is SNEGSKA in the germline V gene (reference sequence). V dropped 4 bases and J dropped 6; count of bases not matched to a gene: 7. The CDR3 totals 14 residues. The sequenced part of the CDR3 DNA is TGCAGTGCTATGACAGGGGGAGGCGGTCAGCCC. Its translation is CSAMTGGGGQP. The entire CDR3 protein reads CSAMTGGGGQPQHF.

Notes on this clone: The sequenced fragment ends 3 residues before the CDR3 boundary, so the rest is inferred from the germline J gene. This chain links TRBV5-1 with TRBJ1-2; 8 bases map to TRBD1. V trimming: 4 bases; J trimming: 4 bases; junction bases outside the gene matches: 6. From germline, CDR1 is SGHRS and CDR2 YFSETQ. This CDR3 has 14 amino acids. The CDR3 DNA, read in part, is TGCGCCAGCAGCCTTGGACAGGGTACCTATGGC. This sequence encodes CASSLGQGTYG. The whole CDR3 protein is CASSLGQGTYGYTF.

As to this clone: The CDR3 is cut off 3 residues early in the read; its end comes from the germline J gene. The chain uses TRBV5-1 and TRBJ1-5, with TRBD1 as a possible D gene (5 bases). CDR1 is SGHRS and CDR2 is YFSETQ in the germline V gene. Trimming removed 1 base from V and 5 bases from J, with 10 bases in between. This CDR3 is 14 amino acids long. The CDR3 DNA, read in part, is TGCGCCAGCAGCTTGTGGGGGGGTGATCAGCCC. Translating it yields CASSLWGGDQP. The entire CDR3 protein reads CASSLWGGDQPQHF.

The covered CDR3 bases are TGTGCCATCAGAAGTCTAGCGGGGGGGAACACCGGGGAG. It yields the protein CAIRSLAGGNTGE. The complete CDR3 reads CAIRSLAGGNTGELFF. V usage is TRBV10-3 and J usage is TRBJ2-2; TRBD2 matches 11 bases. The read falls 3 residues short of the CDR3 end, and the missing part is taken from the germline J gene. Germline loops: CDR1 ENHRY, CDR2 SYGVKD. This CDR3 has 16 residues. V lost 6 bases, J lost 1 base, and 4 bases stayed unmatched.

On this clone: The read gets to within 3 residues of the CDR3 end, and the germline J gene fills in the rest. The rearrangement links TRBV5-6 to TRBJ1-6; no clear D. This CDR3 region has 13 residues. V was trimmed by 6 bases and J by 10 bases, leaving 14 bases between them. Germline loops: CDR1 SGHDT, CDR2 YYEEEE. The CDR3 sequence: CASTSTARSPLHF. The covered CDR3 bases are TGTGCCAGCACCTCGACTGCCAGATCACCC.

A remark on this clone: Read sequence stops 3 residues before the CDR3 end, and the germline J gene provides the missing end. J is TRBJ2-2 and V is TRBV7-3, with a weak D call TRBD1 (6 bases). This CDR3 region has 14 residues. Germline assignment: CDR1 SGHTA and CDR2 FQGTGA. V was shortened by 5 bases and J by 1 base, with 8 bases between the two germline ends. The sequenced part of the CDR3 DNA is TGTGCCAGCAGCACGGGACAGAACACCGGGGAG. Translation: CASSTGQNTGE. The CDR3 reads in full as CASSTGQNTGELFF.

For this clone: Read data end 3 residues before the CDR3 end; the end is taken from the germline J gene. The V gene is TRBV5-6, the J gene TRBJ2-1; unclear D gene. Trimming cost V 2 bases and J 8 bases, with 8 bases left between them. The CDR3 has 12 amino acids. Looked up from germline, CDR1 is SGHDT and CDR2 is YYEEEE. The sequenced CDR3 bases are TGTGCCAGCAGCTTAAGCGATTATGAG. Translating it yields CASSLSDYE. The entire CDR3 is CASSLSDYEQFF.